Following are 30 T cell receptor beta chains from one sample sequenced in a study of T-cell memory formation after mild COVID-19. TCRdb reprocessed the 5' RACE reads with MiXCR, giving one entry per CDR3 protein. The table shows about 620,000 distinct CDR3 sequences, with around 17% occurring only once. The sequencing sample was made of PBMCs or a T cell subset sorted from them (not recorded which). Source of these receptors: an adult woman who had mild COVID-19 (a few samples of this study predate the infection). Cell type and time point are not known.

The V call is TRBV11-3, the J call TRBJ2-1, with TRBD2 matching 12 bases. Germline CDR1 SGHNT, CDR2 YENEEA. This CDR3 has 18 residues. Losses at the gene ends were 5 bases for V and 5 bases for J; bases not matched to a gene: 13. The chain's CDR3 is CASSTVRLAGDLNNEQFF. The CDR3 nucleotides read TGTGCCAGCAGCACAGTACGACTAGCGGGGGACCTTAACAATGAGCAGTTCTTC. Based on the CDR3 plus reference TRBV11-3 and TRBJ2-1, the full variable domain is EAGVVQSPRYKIIEKKQPVAFWCNPISGHNTLYWYLQNLGQGPELLIRYENEEAVDDSQLPKDRFSAERLKGVDSTLKIQPAELGDSAVYLCASSTVRLAGDLNNEQFFGPGTRLTVL.

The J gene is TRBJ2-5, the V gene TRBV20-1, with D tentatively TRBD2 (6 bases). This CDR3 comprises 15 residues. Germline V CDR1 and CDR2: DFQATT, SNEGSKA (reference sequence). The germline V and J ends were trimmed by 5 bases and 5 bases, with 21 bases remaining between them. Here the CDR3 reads CSAYPGSGAQETQYF. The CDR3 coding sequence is TGCAGTGCTTACCCGGGTAGCGGCGCCCAGGAGACCCAGTACTTC.

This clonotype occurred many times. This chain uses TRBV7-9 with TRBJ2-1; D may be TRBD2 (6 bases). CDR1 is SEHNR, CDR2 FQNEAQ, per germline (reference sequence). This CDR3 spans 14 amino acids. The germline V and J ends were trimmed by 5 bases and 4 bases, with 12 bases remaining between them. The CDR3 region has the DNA TGTGCCAGCAGCCCGGGGACTTCATACAATGAGCAGTTCTTC. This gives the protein CASSPGTSYNEQFF.

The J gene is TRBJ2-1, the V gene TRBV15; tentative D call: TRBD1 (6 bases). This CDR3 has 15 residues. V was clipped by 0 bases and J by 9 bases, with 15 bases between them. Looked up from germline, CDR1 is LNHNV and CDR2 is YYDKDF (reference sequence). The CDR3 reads CATSRESTGSSEQFF. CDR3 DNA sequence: TGTGCCACCAGCAGAGAGTCCACAGGGTCCAGTGAGCAGTTCTTC. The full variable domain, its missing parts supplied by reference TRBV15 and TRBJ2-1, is DAMVIQNPRYQVTQFGKPVTLSCSQTLNHNVMYWYQQKSSQAPKLLFHYYDKDFNNEADTPDNFQSRRPNTSFCFLDIRSPGLGDTAMYLCATSRESTGSSEQFFGPGTRLTVL.

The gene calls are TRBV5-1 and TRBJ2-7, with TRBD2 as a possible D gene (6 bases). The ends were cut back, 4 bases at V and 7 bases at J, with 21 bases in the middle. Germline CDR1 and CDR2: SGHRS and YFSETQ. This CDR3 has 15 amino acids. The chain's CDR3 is CASSTRDSRAGEQYF. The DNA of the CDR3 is TGCGCCAGCAGCACCCGGGACTCAAGGGCGGGAGAGCAGTACTTC. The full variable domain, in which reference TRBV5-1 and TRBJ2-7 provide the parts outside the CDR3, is KAGVTQTPRYLIKTRGQQVTLSCSPISGHRSVSWYQQTPGQGLQFLFEYFSETQRNKGNFPGRFSGRQFSNSRSEMNVSTLELGDSALYLCASSTRDSRAGEQYFGPGTRLTVT.

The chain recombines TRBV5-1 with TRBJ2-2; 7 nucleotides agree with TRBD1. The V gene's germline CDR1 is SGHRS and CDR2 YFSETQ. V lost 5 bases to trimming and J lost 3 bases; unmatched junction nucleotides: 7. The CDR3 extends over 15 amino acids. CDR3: CASRYRDSYTGELFF. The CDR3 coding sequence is TGCGCCAGCAGATACCGGGACAGTTACACCGGGGAGCTGTTTTTT.

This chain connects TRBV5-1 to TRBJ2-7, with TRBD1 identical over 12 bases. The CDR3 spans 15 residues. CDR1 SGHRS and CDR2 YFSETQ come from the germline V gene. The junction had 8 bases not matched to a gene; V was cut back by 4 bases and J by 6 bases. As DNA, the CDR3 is TGCGCCAGCAGCCTCCGGGACAGGGGGCGAAGCGAGCAGTACTTC. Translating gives CASSLRDRGRSEQYF.

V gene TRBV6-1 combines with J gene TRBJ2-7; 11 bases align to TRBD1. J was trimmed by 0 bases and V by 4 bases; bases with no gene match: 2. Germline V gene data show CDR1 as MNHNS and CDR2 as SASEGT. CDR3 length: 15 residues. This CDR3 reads CASSGGQGVSYEQYF. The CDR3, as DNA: TGTGCCAGCAGTGGGGGACAGGGGGTCTCCTACGAGCAGTACTTC.

The DNA of the CDR3 is TGTGCCAGCAGCCTTTCCTTGAGATGGGGGAACACTGAAGCTTTCTTT. Protein product: CASSLSLRWGNTEAFF. V usage is TRBV3-1 and J usage is TRBJ1-1; D remains unclear. Germline lookup yields CDR1 LGHDT and CDR2 YNNKEL (reference sequence). This CDR3 is 16 amino acids long. The V and J ends lost 4 bases and 1 base respectively, with 16 bases between them.

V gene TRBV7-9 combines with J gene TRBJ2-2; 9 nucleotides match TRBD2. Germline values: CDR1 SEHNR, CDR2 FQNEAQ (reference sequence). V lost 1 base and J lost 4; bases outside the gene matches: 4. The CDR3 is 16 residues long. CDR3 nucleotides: TGTGCCAGCAGCTTAGGACTAGCGGTACCCACCGGGGAGCTGTTTTTT. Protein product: CASSLGLAVPTGELFF. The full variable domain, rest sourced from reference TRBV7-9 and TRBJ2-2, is DTGVSQNPRHKITKRGQNVTFRCDPISEHNRLYWYRQTLGQGPEFLTYFQNEAQLEKSRLLSDRFSAERPKGSFSTLEIQRTEQGDSAMYLCASSLGLAVPTGELFFGEGSRLTVL.

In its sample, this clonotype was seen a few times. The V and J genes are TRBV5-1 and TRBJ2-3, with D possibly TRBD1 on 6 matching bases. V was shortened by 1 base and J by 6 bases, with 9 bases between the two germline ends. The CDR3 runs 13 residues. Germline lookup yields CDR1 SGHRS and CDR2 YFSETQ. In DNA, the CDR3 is TGCGCCAGCAGCTTGCCAGGGGAGGATACGCAGTATTTT. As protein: CASSLPGEDTQYF.

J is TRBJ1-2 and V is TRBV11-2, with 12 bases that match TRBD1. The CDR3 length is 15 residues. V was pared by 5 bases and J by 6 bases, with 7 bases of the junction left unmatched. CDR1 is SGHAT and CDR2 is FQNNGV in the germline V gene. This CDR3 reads CASSVPGQGANGYTF. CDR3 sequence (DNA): TGTGCCAGCAGCGTTCCGGGACAGGGGGCGAATGGCTACACCTTC.

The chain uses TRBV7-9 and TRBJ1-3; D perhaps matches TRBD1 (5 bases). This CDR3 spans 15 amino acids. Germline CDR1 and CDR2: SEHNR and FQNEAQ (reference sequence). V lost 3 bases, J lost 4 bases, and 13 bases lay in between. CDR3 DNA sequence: TGTGCCAGCAGCTTGGGACGCGGGTCAGGAAACACCATATATTTT. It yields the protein CASSLGRGSGNTIYF.

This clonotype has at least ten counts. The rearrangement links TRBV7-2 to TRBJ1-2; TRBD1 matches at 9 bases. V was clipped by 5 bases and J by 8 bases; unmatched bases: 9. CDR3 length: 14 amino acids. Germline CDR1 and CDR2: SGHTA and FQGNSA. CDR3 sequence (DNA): TGTGCCAGCAGCCCCGGGACAGGGATGAAGGGCTACACCTTC. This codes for CASSPGTGMKGYTF.

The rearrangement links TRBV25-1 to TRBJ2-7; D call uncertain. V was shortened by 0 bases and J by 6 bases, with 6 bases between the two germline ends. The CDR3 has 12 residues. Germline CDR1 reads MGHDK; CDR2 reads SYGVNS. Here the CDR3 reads CASSEYISEQYF. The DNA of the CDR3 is TGTGCCAGCAGTGAATATATCTCCGAGCAGTACTTC.

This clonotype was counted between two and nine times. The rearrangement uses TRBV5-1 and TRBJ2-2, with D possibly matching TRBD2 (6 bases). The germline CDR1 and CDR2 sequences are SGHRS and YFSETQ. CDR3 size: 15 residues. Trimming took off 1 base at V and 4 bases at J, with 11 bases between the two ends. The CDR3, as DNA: TGCGCCAGCAGCTTGATGGAGGGCACCACCGGGGAGCTGTTTTTT. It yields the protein CASSLMEGTTGELFF. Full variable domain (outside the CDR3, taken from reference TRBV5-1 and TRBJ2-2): KAGVTQTPRYLIKTRGQQVTLSCSPISGHRSVSWYQQTPGQGLQFLFEYFSETQRNKGNFPGRFSGRQFSNSRSEMNVSTLELGDSALYLCASSLMEGTTGELFFGEGSRLTVL.

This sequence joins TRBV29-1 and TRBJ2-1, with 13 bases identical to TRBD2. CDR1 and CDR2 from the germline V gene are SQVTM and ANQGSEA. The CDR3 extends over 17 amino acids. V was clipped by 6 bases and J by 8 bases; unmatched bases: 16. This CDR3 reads CSVDGLAGAPLGDEQFF. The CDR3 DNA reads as TGCAGCGTGGATGGACTAGCGGGAGCCCCCCTCGGCGATGAGCAGTTCTTC.

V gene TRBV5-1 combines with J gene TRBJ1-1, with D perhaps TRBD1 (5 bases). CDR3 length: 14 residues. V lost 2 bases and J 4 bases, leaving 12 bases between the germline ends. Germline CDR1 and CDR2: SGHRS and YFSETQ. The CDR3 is CASSFIGGSTEAFF. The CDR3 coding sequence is TGCGCCAGCAGCTTCATCGGGGGGAGCACTGAAGCTTTCTTT.

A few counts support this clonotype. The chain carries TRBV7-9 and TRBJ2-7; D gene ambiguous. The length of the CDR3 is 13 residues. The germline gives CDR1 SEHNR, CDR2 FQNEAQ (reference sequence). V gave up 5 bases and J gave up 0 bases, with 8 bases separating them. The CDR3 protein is CASSGQSSYEQYF. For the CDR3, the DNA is TGTGCCAGCAGCGGCCAGAGCTCCTACGAGCAGTACTTC.

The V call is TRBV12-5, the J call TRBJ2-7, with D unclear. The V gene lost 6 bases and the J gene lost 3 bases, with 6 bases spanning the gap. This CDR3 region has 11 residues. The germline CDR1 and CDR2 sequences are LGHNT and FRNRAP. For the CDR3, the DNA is TGTGCTAGTGGACAGCTCTACGAGCAGTACTTC. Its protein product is CASGQLYEQYF.

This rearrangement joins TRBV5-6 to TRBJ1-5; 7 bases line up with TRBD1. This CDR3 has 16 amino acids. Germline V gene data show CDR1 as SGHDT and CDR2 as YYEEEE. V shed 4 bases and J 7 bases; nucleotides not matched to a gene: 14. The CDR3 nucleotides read TGTGCCAGCAGCAGACAGGGTACACGGAGAAACCAGCCCCAGCATTTT. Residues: CASSRQGTRRNQPQHF.

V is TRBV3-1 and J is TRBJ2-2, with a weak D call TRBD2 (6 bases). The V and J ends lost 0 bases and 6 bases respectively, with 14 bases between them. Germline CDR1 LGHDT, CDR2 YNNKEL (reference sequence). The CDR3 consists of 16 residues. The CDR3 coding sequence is TGTGCCAGCAGCCAAGATAGCGGCCTCAGGGCCGGGGAGCTGTTTTTT. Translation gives CASSQDSGLRAGELFF. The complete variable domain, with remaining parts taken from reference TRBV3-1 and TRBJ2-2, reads DTAVSQTPKYLVTQMGNDKSIKCEQNLGHDTMYWYKQDSKKFLKIMFSYNNKELIINETVPNRFSPKSPDKAHLNLHINSLELGDSAVYFCASSQDSGLRAGELFFGEGSRLTVL.

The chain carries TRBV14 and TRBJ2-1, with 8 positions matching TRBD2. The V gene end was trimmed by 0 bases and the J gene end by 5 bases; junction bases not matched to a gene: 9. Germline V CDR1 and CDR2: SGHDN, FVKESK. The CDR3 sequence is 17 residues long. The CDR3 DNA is TGTGCCAGCAGCCAAGATGCCGGAACTAGCGGAAACAATGAGCAGTTCTTC. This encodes CASSQDAGTSGNNEQFF.

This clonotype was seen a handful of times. CDR3: CASSPPTGAGANVLTF. In DNA form, the CDR3 reads TGCGCCAGCAGCCCCCCGACAGGGGCTGGGGCCAACGTCCTGACTTTC. The V and J genes are TRBV5-1 and TRBJ2-6; TRBD1 matches at 8 bases. Germline V gives CDR1 SGHRS, CDR2 YFSETQ. V trimming: 4 bases; J trimming: 2 bases; junction bases outside the gene matches: 5. The CDR3 spans 16 residues. Based on the CDR3 plus reference TRBV5-1 and TRBJ2-6, the full variable domain is KAGVTQTPRYLIKTRGQQVTLSCSPISGHRSVSWYQQTPGQGLQFLFEYFSETQRNKGNFPGRFSGRQFSNSRSEMNVSTLELGDSALYLCASSPPTGAGANVLTFGAGSRLTVL.

The CDR3 DNA reads TGCGCCAGCAGCGAAGGACAGGGTACTTCACCCCTCCACTTT. Amino acid sequence: CASSEGQGTSPLHF. The chain joins TRBV5-1 to TRBJ1-6; 8 nucleotides align to TRBD1. This CDR3 is 14 amino acids long. V trimming: 4 bases; J trimming: 9 bases; junction bases outside the gene matches: 6. From germline, CDR1 is SGHRS and CDR2 YFSETQ.

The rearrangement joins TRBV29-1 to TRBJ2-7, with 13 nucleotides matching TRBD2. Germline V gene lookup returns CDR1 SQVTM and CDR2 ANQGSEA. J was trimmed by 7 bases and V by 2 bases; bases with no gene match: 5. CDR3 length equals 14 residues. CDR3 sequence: CSVELLAGGPEQYF. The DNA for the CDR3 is TGCAGCGTTGAACTACTAGCGGGAGGGCCGGAGCAGTACTTC.

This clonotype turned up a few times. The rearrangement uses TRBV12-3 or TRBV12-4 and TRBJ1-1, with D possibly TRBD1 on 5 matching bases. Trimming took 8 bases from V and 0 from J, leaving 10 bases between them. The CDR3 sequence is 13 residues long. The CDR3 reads CASGTQVNTEAFF. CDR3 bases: TGTGCCAGCGGAACACAGGTGAACACTGAAGCTTTCTTT.

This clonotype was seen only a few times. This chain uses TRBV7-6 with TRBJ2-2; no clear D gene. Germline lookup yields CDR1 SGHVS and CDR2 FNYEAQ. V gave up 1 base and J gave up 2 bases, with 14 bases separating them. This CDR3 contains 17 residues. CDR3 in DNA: TGTGCCAGCAGCTTAGTAGGTGGTCAGGCTAACACCGGGGAGCTGTTTTTT. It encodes CASSLVGGQANTGELFF.

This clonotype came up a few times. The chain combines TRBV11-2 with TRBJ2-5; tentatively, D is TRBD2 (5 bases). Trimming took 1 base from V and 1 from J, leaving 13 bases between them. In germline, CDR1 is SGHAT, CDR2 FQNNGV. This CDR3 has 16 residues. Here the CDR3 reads CASSLGGSVLQETQYF. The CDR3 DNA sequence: TGTGCCAGCAGCTTAGGTGGTAGCGTACTCCAAGAGACCCAGTACTTC. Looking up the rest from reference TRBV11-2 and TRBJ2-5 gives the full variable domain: EAGVAQSPRYKIIEKRQSVAFWCNPISGHATLYWYQQILGQGPKLLIQFQNNGVVDDSQLPKDRFSAERLKGVDSTLKIQPAKLEDSAVYLCASSLGGSVLQETQYFGPGTRLLVL.

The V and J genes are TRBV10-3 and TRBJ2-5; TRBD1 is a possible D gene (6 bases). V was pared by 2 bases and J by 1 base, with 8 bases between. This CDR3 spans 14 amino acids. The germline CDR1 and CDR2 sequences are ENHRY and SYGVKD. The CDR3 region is CAISEVQGQETQYF. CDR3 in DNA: TGTGCCATCAGTGAGGTACAGGGCCAAGAGACCCAGTACTTC.